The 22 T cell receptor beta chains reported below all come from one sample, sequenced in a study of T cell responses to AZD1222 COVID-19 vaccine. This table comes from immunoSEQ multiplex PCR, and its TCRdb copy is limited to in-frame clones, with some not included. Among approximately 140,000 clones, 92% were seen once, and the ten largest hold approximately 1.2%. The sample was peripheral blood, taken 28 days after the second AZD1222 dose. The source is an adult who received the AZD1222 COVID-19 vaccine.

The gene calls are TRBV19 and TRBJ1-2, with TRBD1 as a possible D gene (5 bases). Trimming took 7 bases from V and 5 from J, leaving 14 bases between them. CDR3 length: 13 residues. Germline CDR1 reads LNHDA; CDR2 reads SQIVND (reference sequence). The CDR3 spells CASTPGTMYGYTF. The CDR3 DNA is TGTGCCAGTACCCCTGGGACGATGTATGGCTACACCTTC.

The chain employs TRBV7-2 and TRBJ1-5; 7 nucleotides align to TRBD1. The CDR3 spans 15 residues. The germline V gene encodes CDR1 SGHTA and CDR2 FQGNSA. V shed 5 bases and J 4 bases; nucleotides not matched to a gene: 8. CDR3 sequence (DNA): TGTGCCAGCAGCATCAACAGGGGCAGTAATCAGCCCCAGCATTTT. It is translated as CASSINRGSNQPQHF.

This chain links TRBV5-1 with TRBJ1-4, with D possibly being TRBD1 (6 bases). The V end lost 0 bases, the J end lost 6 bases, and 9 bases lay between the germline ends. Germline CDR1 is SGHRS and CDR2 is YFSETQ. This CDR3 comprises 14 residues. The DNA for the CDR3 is TGCGCCAGCAGCTTGGGGTCAGGGGATGAAAAACTGTTTTTT. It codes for CASSLGSGDEKLFF.

The CDR3 here is CASSRGGPITGATQYF. CDR3 DNA: TGTGCCAGCAGCAGAGGGGGCCCCATTACAGGGGCCACGCAGTATTTT. This rearrangement joins TRBV7-2 to TRBJ2-3, with 7 bases matching TRBD1. The CDR3 contains 16 residues. Trimming at V came to 5 bases and at J to 9 bases, leaving 17 bases not matched to a gene. Germline CDR1 reads SGHTA; CDR2 reads FQGNSA.

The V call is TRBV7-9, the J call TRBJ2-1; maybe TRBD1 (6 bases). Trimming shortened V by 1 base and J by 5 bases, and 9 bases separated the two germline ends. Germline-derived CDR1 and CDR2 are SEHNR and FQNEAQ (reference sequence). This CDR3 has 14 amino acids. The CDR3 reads CASSLGTANNEQFF. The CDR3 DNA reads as TGTGCCAGCAGCTTAGGGACAGCCAACAATGAGCAGTTCTTC. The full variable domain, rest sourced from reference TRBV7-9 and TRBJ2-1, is DTGVSQNPRHKITKRGQNVTFRCDPISEHNRLYWYRQTLGQGPEFLTYFQNEAQLEKSRLLSDRFSAERPKGSFSTLEIQRTEQGDSAMYLCASSLGTANNEQFFGPGTRLTVL.

CDR3 DNA sequence: TGTGCCAGCAGTCTAACAGGGGTAACGTACAATGAGCAGTTCTTC. Translation: CASSLTGVTYNEQFF. The rearrangement joins TRBV2 to TRBJ2-1; 7 bases are shared with TRBD1. This CDR3 is 15 amino acids long. Trimming cost V 5 bases and J 4 bases; bases outside gene matches: 8. Germline V gene sequence: CDR1 SNHLY, CDR2 FYNNEI.

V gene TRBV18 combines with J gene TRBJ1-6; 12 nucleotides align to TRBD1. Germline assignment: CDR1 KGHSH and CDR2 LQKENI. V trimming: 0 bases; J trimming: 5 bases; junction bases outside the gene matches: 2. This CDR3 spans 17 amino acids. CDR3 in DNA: TGTGCCAGCTCACCACCGGGACAGGGGGCTGATAATTCACCCCTCCACTTT. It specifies CASSPPGQGADNSPLHF. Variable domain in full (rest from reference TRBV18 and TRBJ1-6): NAGVMQNPRHLVRRRGQEARLRCSPMKGHSHVYWYRQLPEEGLKFMVYLQKENIIDESGMPKERFSAEFPKEGPSILRIQQVVRGDSAAYFCASSPPGQGADNSPLHFGNGTRLTVT.

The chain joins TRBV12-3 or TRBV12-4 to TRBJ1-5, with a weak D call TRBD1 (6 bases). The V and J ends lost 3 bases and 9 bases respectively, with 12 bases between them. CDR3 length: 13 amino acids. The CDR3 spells CASSLDSRGPQHF. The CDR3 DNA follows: TGTGCCAGCAGTTTGGACAGCCGCGGGCCCCAGCATTTT.

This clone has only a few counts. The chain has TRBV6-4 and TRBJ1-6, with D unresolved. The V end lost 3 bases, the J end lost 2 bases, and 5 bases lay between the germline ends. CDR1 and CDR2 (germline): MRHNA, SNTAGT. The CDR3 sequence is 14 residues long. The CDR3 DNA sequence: TGTGCCAGCAGTGAGGGTACCTATAATTCACCCCTCCACTTT. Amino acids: CASSEGTYNSPLHF.

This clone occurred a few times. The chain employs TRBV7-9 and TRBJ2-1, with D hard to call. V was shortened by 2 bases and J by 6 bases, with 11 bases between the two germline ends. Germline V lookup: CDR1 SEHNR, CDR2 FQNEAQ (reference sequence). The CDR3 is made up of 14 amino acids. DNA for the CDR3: TGTGCCAGCAGCTTAAGTCTAGTGGGCAATGAGCAGTTCTTC. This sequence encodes CASSLSLVGNEQFF.

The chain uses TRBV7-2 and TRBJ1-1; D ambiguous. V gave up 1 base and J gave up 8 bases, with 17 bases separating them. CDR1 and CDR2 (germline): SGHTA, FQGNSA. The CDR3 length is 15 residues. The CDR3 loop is CASSLGPRGLLEAFF. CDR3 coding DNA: TGTGCCAGCAGCTTAGGGCCTCGCGGGTTATTGGAAGCTTTCTTT.

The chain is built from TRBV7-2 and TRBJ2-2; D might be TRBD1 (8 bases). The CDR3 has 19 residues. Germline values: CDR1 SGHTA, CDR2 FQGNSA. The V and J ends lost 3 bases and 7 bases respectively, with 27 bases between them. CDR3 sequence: CASSFRGGGPGGAGGELFF. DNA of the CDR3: TGTGCCAGCAGCTTCCGCGGGGGAGGACCAGGGGGCGCGGGCGGGGAGCTGTTTTTT.

CDR3 sequence: CASSWTGVDTEAFF. CDR3 in DNA: TGTGCCAGCAGTTGGACAGGGGTTGACACTGAAGCTTTCTTT. The chain joins TRBV4-2 to TRBJ1-1; 9 bases are a match to TRBD1. Unmatched junction bases numbered 5, after V lost 6 bases and J lost 3 bases. The CDR3 totals 14 residues. Per the germline V gene, CDR1 is LGHNA and CDR2 is YNFKEQ.

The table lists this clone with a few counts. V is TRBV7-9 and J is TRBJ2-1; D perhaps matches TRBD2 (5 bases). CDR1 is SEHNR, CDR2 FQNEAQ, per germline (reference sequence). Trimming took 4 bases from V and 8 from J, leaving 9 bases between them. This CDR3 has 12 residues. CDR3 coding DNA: TGTGCCAGCAGCTCGCCGGACTATGAGCAGTTCTTC. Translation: CASSSPDYEQFF.

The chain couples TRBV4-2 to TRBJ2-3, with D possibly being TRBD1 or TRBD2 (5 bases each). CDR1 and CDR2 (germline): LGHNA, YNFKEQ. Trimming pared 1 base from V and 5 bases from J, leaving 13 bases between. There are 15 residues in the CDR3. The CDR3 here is CASSQVRRAGDTQYF. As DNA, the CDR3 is TGTGCCAGCAGCCAAGTACGCAGGGCGGGAGATACGCAGTATTTT.

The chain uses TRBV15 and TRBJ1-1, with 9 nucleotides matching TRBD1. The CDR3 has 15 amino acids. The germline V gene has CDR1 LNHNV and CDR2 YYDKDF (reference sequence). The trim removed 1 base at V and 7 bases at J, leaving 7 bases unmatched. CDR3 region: CATSRGGQGFGEAFF. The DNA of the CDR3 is TGTGCCACCAGCAGAGGGGGACAGGGATTTGGTGAAGCTTTCTTT.

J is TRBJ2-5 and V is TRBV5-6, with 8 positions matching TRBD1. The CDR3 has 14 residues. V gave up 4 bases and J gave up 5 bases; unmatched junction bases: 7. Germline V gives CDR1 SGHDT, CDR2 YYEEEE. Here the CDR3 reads CASSKTGDGETQYF. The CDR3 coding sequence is TGTGCCAGCAGCAAGACAGGGGATGGGGAGACCCAGTACTTC.

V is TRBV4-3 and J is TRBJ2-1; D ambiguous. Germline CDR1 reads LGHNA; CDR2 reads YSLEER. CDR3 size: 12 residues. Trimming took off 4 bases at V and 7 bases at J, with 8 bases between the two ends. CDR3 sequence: CASSRVRNEQFF. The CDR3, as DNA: TGCGCCAGCAGCCGGGTCCGAAATGAGCAGTTCTTC.

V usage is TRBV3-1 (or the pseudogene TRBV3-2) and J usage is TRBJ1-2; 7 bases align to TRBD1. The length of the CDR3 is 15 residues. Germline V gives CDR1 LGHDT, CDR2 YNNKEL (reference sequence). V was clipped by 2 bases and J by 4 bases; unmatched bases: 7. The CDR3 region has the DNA TGTGCCAGCAGCCAAAAGTCCAGGGGGTCCTATGGCTACACCTTC. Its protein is CASSQKSRGSYGYTF.

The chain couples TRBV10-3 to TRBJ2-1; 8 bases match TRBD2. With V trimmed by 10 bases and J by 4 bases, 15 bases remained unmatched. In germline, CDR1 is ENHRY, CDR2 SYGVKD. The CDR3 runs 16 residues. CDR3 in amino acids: CATLRATSELYNEQFF. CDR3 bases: TGTGCCACCTTGAGGGCGACTAGCGAGTTGTACAATGAGCAGTTCTTC.

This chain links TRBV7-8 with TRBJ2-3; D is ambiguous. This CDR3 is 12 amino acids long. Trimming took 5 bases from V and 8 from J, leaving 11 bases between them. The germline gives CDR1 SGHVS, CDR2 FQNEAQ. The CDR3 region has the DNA TGTGCCAGCAGCCAATCTAGGGCTACGCAGTATTTT. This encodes CASSQSRATQYF.

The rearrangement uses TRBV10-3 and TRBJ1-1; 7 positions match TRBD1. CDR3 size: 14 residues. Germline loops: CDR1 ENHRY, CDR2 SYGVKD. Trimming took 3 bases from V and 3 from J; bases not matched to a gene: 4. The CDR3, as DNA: TGTGCCATCAGTGATGGACAGGATCACACTGAAGCTTTCTTT. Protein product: CAISDGQDHTEAFF.